Listed here is a single TCR beta chain. This clonotype was seen many times. The antigen this receptor binds is unknown. Per-base quality was not reported, and no clone a single base away is much larger than it. These data originate in a study of CD8 T cells in ankylosing spondylitis (dated by TCRdb to about 2017). About the full investigation: The study set out to find disease-linked TCR variants by profiling T cell receptor beta repertoires in ankylosing spondylitis patients and healthy donors. Peripheral blood was sampled, and synovial fluid was also collected from ankylosing spondylitis patients. In total, the full study cohort was made up of roughly 110 healthy donors and about two dozen ankylosing spondylitis patients.

The germline V gene provides CDR1 SGDLS and CDR2 YYNGEE. Reading from cysteine to phenylalanine, the CDR3 counts 16 amino acids. Kept here is only the CDR3 DNA, which spans 48 bases and is read in frame from base 1. The V end loses 0 bases and the J end loses 3 bases, and a stretch of 14 bases separates them. For sequencing, an Illumina HiSeq 2500 was employed. Quantitative 5'-RACE with molecular barcodes was used to prepare TCR beta libraries. In the authors' own workflow: To identify disease-linked TCR variants, a new computational method was used, one built on a probabilistic model of VDJ rearrangement. The raw public reads went through TCRdb reprocessing: fastp at Q25, MiXCR clone calling, in-frame beta chains kept. One record per CDR3 amino acid sequence lists the most common genes and DNA. TCRdb's processing, not the authors', yielded these V and J calls. The sample data list some 23,000 distinct CDR3 sequences, and around 2.5% of these were observed just once. 7% to 9% of the sample is taken by the ten largest.

General findings and caveats noted by the study authors: Some TCR beta motif variants had previously been reported in synovial fluid and blood of reactive arthritis patients, which suggested common disease-initiation mechanisms. Significant enrichment of the disease-linked clones was reported in matched synovial fluid samples from ankylosing spondylitis patients. In peripheral blood, the disease-linked clones were found at relatively low frequencies and had a CD8+ phenotype. A TCR beta motif made up of several highly homologous amino acid variants appeared to be characteristic of blood from ankylosing spondylitis patients.

The sequenced sample was blood, either unsorted or a sorted T cell fraction (not recorded which). The chain employs TRBV9 and TRBJ2-3; the D gene cannot be named for sure. The sequence derives from a female donor with ankylosing spondylitis or in good health (not recorded which). The nucleotides read TGTGCCAGCAGCGTAGGACCGGCCGAAGGGACAGATACGCAGTATTTT. Translated, it gives CASSVGPAEGTDTQYF.